The next 32 T cell receptor beta chains were all read from a single sample in a study of shared clonotypes between healthy human individuals. Clones were read by immunoSEQ multiplex PCR, and TCRdb kept only the in-frame ones, dropping some. Among some 2,400,000 clones, around 95% were seen once, and the ten largest hold approximately 0.13%. Sequences were obtained from naive CD4+ T cells sorted from blood. Indicated subset: CD45RA+ positively selected. These receptors were collected from a man between 18 and 29 years old in good health.

This clone showed up just once. This chain joins TRBV14 and TRBJ1-6; unclear D gene. This CDR3 has 13 residues. CDR1 and CDR2 from the germline V gene are SGHDN and FVKESK. V was pared by 4 bases and J by 7 bases, with 8 bases between. CDR3 loop: CASSLWTNSPLHF. As DNA, the CDR3 is TGTGCCAGCAGCCTGTGGACCAATTCACCCCTCCACTTT.

Only one count was recorded for this clone. The chain is built from TRBV27 and TRBJ1-1, with D tentatively TRBD1 (6 bases). V was trimmed by 4 bases and J by 1 base, leaving 16 bases between them. Per the germline V gene, CDR1 is MNHEY and CDR2 is SMNVEV (reference sequence). The CDR3 spans 16 residues. The CDR3 sequence is CASSSNRVSGNTEAFF. As DNA, the CDR3 is TGTGCCAGCAGTTCCAACAGGGTGTCCGGGAACACTGAAGCTTTCTTT.

About this clone: The identical CDR3 is also encoded by other nucleotide sequences in the sample. V usage is TRBV20-1 and J usage is TRBJ2-3; no clear D. CDR3 length: 11 residues. V was shortened by 3 bases and J by 4 bases, with 5 bases between the two germline ends. The germline V gene encodes CDR1 DFQATT and CDR2 SNEGSKA (reference sequence). The CDR3: CSASMADTQYF. CDR3 nucleotides: TGCAGTGCTAGTATGGCAGATACGCAGTATTTT.

The chain joins TRBV18 to TRBJ1-1; TRBD1 matches at 12 bases. This CDR3 has 15 amino acids. The V gene's germline CDR1 is KGHSH and CDR2 LQKENI. With V trimmed by 2 bases and J by 6 bases, 4 bases remained unmatched. The CDR3 spells CASSPVGQGAPEAFF. The CDR3 DNA reads as TGTGCCAGCTCACCAGTGGGACAGGGGGCCCCTGAAGCTTTCTTT.

The gene calls are TRBV6-6 and TRBJ2-5; D is perhaps TRBD1 or TRBD2 (5 bases each). Germline CDR1 and CDR2: MNHNY and SVGAGI (reference sequence). Trimming left V 4 bases short and J 4 bases short, with 10 bases between. CDR3 length equals 13 residues. CDR3 sequence (DNA): TGTGCCAGCAGTTCTTTTGGGGGAGAGACCCAGTACTTC. Residues: CASSSFGGETQYF.

The V and J genes are TRBV30 and TRBJ2-1; tentatively, D is TRBD2 (7 bases). The V end was cut by 0 bases, the J end by 8 bases, with 14 bases between. This CDR3 comprises 14 residues. Germline-derived CDR1 and CDR2 are GTSNPN and SVGIG (reference sequence). The CDR3 region is CAWSVRAGHDEQFF. DNA of the CDR3: TGTGCCTGGAGTGTAAGAGCGGGACACGATGAGCAGTTCTTC.

This clone was seen only once. The chain is built from TRBV7-2 and TRBJ1-3; D not certain. The CDR3 runs to 15 residues. Trimming shortened V by 1 base and J by 0 bases, and 7 bases separated the two germline ends. Germline V CDR1 and CDR2: SGHTA, FQGNSA. The CDR3 DNA reads TGTGCCAGCAGCTTAGAGGGAGCCTCTGGAAACACCATATATTTT. Protein: CASSLEGASGNTIYF.

The chain combines TRBV18 with TRBJ2-2, with no clear D. This CDR3 has 12 amino acids. CDR1 is KGHSH and CDR2 is LQKENI in the germline V gene. Trimming took 4 bases from V and 7 from J, leaving 7 bases between them. CDR3 loop: CASSLYNGELFF. The DNA for the CDR3 is TGTGCCAGCTCACTCTACAACGGGGAGCTGTTTTTT.

This chain joins TRBV5-6 and TRBJ1-3; the D is unclear. The CDR3 totals 16 residues. The germline V and J ends were trimmed by 0 bases and 0 bases, with 10 bases remaining between them. Germline V gene lookup returns CDR1 SGHDT and CDR2 YYEEEE. The CDR3 DNA follows: TGTGCCAGCAGCTTGGTCCCTGCTTACTCTGGAAACACCATATATTTT. It encodes CASSLVPAYSGNTIYF.

The count of this clone is one. The chain is built from TRBV10-1 and TRBJ2-3, with 7 bases lining up with TRBD2. CDR3 size: 20 residues. Germline CDR1 WNHNN, CDR2 SYGVQD (reference sequence). The J segment lost 4 bases and the V segment lost 1 base, leaving 20 bases of the junction unmatched. Here the CDR3 reads CASSEYHGESKREVADTQYF. The CDR3 DNA reads TGCGCCAGCAGTGAGTATCATGGGGAATCAAAGCGGGAAGTAGCAGATACGCAGTATTTT.

DNA of the CDR3: TGTGCCAGCAGTTTGGGGCAGGGTCAGCCCTACGAGCAGTACTTC. Translated: CASSLGQGQPYEQYF. This chain joins TRBV28 and TRBJ2-7; the D gene is possibly TRBD1 (5 bases). Looked up from germline, CDR1 is MDHEN and CDR2 is SYDVKM. Trimming shortened V by 3 bases and J by 2 bases, and 14 bases separated the two germline ends. The length of the CDR3 is 15 residues.

The chain uses TRBV7-9 and TRBJ2-3; D is uncertain. The CDR3 runs 12 residues. CDR1 SEHNR and CDR2 FQNEAQ come from the germline V gene (reference sequence). V gave up 3 bases and J gave up 5 bases, with 6 bases separating them. The CDR3 region is CASSFNVDTQYF. CDR3 nucleotide sequence: TGTGCCAGCAGCTTTAATGTAGATACGCAGTATTTT. Full variable domain (rest looked up from reference TRBV7-9 and TRBJ2-3): DTGVSQNPRHKITKRGQNVTFRCDPISEHNRLYWYRQTLGQGPEFLTYFQNEAQLEKSRLLSDRFSAERPKGSFSTLEIQRTEQGDSAMYLCASSFNVDTQYFGPGTRLTVL.

This chain joins TRBV6-5 and TRBJ2-1, with 12 positions matching TRBD2. The CDR3 has 15 amino acids. Germline trimming cut 5 bases from V and 8 bases from J; bases unmatched to any gene: 7. Germline V gene data show CDR1 as MNHEY and CDR2 as SVGAGI. CDR3 DNA sequence: TGTGCCAGCAGTCCATCCCTAGCGGGAGGGGATGAGCAGTTCTTC. Translated, it gives CASSPSLAGGDEQFF.

V usage is TRBV9 and J usage is TRBJ2-3; 9 bases map to TRBD2. This CDR3 is 16 amino acids long. Germline CDR1 is SGDLS and CDR2 is YYNGEE. V trimming: 1 base; J trimming: 7 bases; junction bases outside the gene matches: 10. The CDR3 sequence: CASSVQSGGIPNTQYF. CDR3 in DNA: TGTGCCAGCAGCGTACAAAGCGGGGGGATTCCAAATACGCAGTATTTT.

V gene TRBV30 combines with J gene TRBJ1-5; 8 positions match TRBD1. Germline V gene sequence: CDR1 GTSNPN, CDR2 SVGIG (reference sequence). Trimming cost V 1 base and J 3 bases; bases outside gene matches: 2. CDR3 length equals 14 residues. The CDR3 DNA reads as TGTGCCTGGAGTGCGACAGGGGACAATCAGCCCCAGCATTTT. Protein product: CAWSATGDNQPQHF.

This clone has only a few counts. This chain connects TRBV7-2 to TRBJ2-5; 11 nucleotides agree with TRBD2. The V segment lost 1 base and the J segment 2 bases; nucleotides outside the gene matches: 3. The germline CDR1 and CDR2 sequences are SGHTA and FQGNSA. CDR3 length equals 16 residues. Written as DNA, the CDR3 is TGTGCCAGCAGCTTAGTTACTAGCGGGGGACAAGAGACCCAGTACTTC. It is translated as CASSLVTSGGQETQYF.

As regards this clone: In the same sample, other DNA sequences code for this CDR3. The chain is built from TRBV30 and TRBJ1-1, with D possibly being TRBD1 (6 bases). Per the germline V gene, CDR1 is GTSNPN and CDR2 is SVGIG (reference sequence). V lost 3 bases and J 1 base, leaving 6 bases between the germline ends. The CDR3 sequence is 12 residues long. DNA of the CDR3: TGTGCCTGGAGGGGACAGAACACTGAAGCTTTCTTT. Translated, it gives CAWRGQNTEAFF.

This clone was detected once. V usage is TRBV2 and J usage is TRBJ1-2; unclear D gene. This CDR3 is built from 13 residues. The germline CDR1 and CDR2 sequences are SNHLY and FYNNEI. The V end lost 3 bases, the J end lost 3 bases, and 8 bases lay between the germline ends. CDR3 nucleotide sequence: TGTGCCAGCAGTGACAGACAAGACTATGGCTACACCTTC. It specifies CASSDRQDYGYTF.

The J gene is TRBJ2-7, the V gene TRBV10-1, with 10 bases that match TRBD2. The CDR3 length is 15 residues. V dropped 3 bases and J dropped 6; count of bases not matched to a gene: 8. CDR1 and CDR2 from the germline V gene are WNHNN and SYGVQD (reference sequence). The CDR3 region is CASSDDLAGVAEQYF. CDR3 DNA sequence: TGCGCCAGCAGTGATGACCTAGCGGGGGTCGCCGAGCAGTACTTC.

This chain connects TRBV4-2 to TRBJ2-1, with TRBD2 matching over 7 bases. In germline, CDR1 is LGHNA, CDR2 YNFKEQ. After removal of 0 bases from V and 12 bases from J, the junction contained 5 bases not matched to a gene. This CDR3 contains 13 residues. This chain's CDR3 is CASSQDSGGGQFF. The CDR3, as DNA: TGTGCCAGCAGCCAAGATTCTGGCGGGGGGCAGTTCTTC.

The V call is TRBV11-2, the J call TRBJ2-3; the match to TRBD2 covers 13 bases. V shed 5 bases and J 8 bases; nucleotides not matched to a gene: 4. CDR3 length equals 14 residues. The germline gives CDR1 SGHAT, CDR2 FQNNGV. DNA of the CDR3: TGTGCCAGCAGCCCCGGGACTAGCGGGGCTACGCAGTATTTT. This translates into CASSPGTSGATQYF.

The V and J genes are TRBV30 and TRBJ1-6; D is unresolved. Germline values: CDR1 GTSNPN, CDR2 SVGIG (reference sequence). The CDR3 has 14 residues. Trimming removed 2 bases at V and 9 bases at J, with 14 bases between. The chain's CDR3 is CAWSSGRNISPLHF. As DNA, the CDR3 is TGTGCCTGGAGTTCTGGCAGGAATATTTCACCCCTCCACTTT.

The genes are TRBV9 and TRBJ1-6; D gene ambiguous. Germline CDR1 is SGDLS and CDR2 is YYNGEE. Trimming cost V 0 bases and J 0 bases, with 10 bases left between them. The length of the CDR3 is 17 residues. The CDR3 DNA sequence: TGTGCCAGCAGCGTAGAGGGTCAGAGCTCCTATAATTCACCCCTCCACTTT. Translation: CASSVEGQSSYNSPLHF.

A note on this clone: The sample carries other DNA sequences with the same CDR3. For the CDR3, the DNA is TGCGCCAGCAGCCCCAGGACAGGGTCGACCGGGGAGCTGTTTTTT. Amino acid sequence: CASSPRTGSTGELFF. The chain combines TRBV5-1 with TRBJ2-2; 8 bases map to TRBD1. Germline CDR1 reads SGHRS; CDR2 reads YFSETQ. This CDR3 has 15 amino acids. V lost 4 bases and J lost 5; bases outside the gene matches: 7.

The chain uses TRBV4-1 and TRBJ2-3; D gene unclear. This CDR3 is 11 amino acids long. CDR1 is MGHRA and CDR2 is YSYEKL in the germline V gene. V was cut by 11 bases and J by 7 bases, with 13 bases left in between. CDR3 bases: TGCGCCTCCGGCCCAGGATATACGCAGTATTTT. Its translation: CASGPGYTQYF.

The V gene is TRBV14, the J gene TRBJ2-5, with D unclear. The V end lost 3 bases, the J end lost 1 base, and 6 bases lay between the germline ends. CDR1 and CDR2 (germline): SGHDN, FVKESK. The CDR3 runs 13 residues. The CDR3 protein is CASSHRFQETQYF. Written as DNA, the CDR3 is TGTGCCAGCAGCCACCGGTTCCAAGAGACCCAGTACTTC.

V and J are TRBV27 and TRBJ1-2, with 8 nucleotides matching TRBD1. V was pared by 3 bases and J by 6 bases, with 9 bases of the junction left unmatched. The CDR3 loop spans 15 amino acids. The germline gives CDR1 MNHEY, CDR2 SMNVEV (reference sequence). The CDR3 DNA reads as TGTGCCAGCAGTTTGTCGGGCAGGGGGCTCCATGGCTACACCTTC. This sequence encodes CASSLSGRGLHGYTF.

V and J are TRBV29-1 and TRBJ1-2, with D possibly matching TRBD1 (6 bases). The length of the CDR3 is 12 residues. The germline gives CDR1 SQVTM, CDR2 ANQGSEA. V gave up 4 bases and J gave up 7 bases, with 13 bases separating them. CDR3 sequence: CSVARQAAGYTF. The CDR3 DNA follows: TGCAGCGTTGCCAGACAGGCTGCTGGCTACACCTTC.

The DNA of the CDR3 is TGTGCCAGCTACCCGGGACCCCCCCGGCGAGAGACCCAGTACTTC. Translating gives CASYPGPPRRETQYF. This rearrangement joins TRBV28 to TRBJ2-5; D is possibly TRBD1 or TRBD2 (5 bases each). The CDR3 covers 15 residues. The germline CDR1 and CDR2 sequences are MDHEN and SYDVKM. V was shortened by 8 bases and J by 4 bases, with 20 bases between the two germline ends.

This chain uses TRBV19 with TRBJ1-3; 9 bases align to TRBD1. V was pared by 4 bases and J by 5 bases, with 6 bases of the junction left unmatched. This CDR3 has 15 residues. Looked up from germline, CDR1 is LNHDA and CDR2 is SQIVND (reference sequence). CDR3 in amino acids: CASSTLTGGRNTIYF. DNA of the CDR3: TGTGCCAGTAGTACTCTGACAGGGGGTCGAAACACCATATATTTT.

The V gene is TRBV30, the J gene TRBJ1-2; D is perhaps TRBD1 (6 bases). Germline V lookup: CDR1 GTSNPN, CDR2 SVGIG (reference sequence). The CDR3 has 16 residues. V was clipped by 3 bases and J by 2 bases, with 19 bases between them. CDR3 sequence (DNA): TGTGCCTGGAGGGGTCAGCCCGGGGGCTTAAACTATGGCTACACCTTC. This sequence encodes CAWRGQPGGLNYGYTF.

In regard to this clone: The same CDR3 is also encoded by other DNA sequences in this sample. The V and J genes are TRBV7-3 and TRBJ2-3; D ambiguous. CDR1 is SGHTA, CDR2 FQGTGA, per germline. V shed 5 bases and J shed 2 bases, with 8 bases lying between them. The CDR3 sequence is 13 residues long. CDR3 DNA: TGTGCCAGCAGCGCAACGTACACAGATACGCAGTATTTT. It encodes CASSATYTDTQYF.